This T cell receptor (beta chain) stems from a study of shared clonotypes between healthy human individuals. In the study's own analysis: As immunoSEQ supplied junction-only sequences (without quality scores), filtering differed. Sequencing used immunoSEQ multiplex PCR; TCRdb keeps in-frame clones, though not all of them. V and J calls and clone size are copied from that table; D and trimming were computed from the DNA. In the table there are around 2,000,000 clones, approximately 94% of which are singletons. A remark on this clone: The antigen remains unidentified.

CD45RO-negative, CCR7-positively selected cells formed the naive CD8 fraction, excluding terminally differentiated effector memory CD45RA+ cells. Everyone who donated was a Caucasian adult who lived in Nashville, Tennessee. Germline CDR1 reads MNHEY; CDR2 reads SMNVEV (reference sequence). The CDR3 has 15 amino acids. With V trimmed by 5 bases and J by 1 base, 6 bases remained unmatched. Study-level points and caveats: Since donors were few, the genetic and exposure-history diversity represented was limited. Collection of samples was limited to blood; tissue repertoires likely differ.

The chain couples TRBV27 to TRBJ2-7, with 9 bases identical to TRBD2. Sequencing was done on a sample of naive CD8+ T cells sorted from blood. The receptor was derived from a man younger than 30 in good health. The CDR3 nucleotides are TGTGCCAGCAGTCCCCATAGCGGGGGATCCTACGAGCAGTACTTC. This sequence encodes CASSPHSGGSYEQYF.